The 32 T cell receptor beta chains below all came from one sample that was sequenced in a study of CD8+ T cells in alopecia areata. TCR sequencing used cDNA made by reverse transcription of extracted RNA. TCRdb keeps only in-frame clones here, not all; method: immunoSEQ multiplex PCR. This sample yields about 98,000 clones, of which 35% to 45% are seen a single time; 0.79% belongs to the top ten. The sequenced material came from CD4+ T cells sorted from blood. The receptors originated from a human donor with alopecia areata.

This clone was seen once. This rearrangement joins TRBV5-1 to TRBJ1-1; a possible D gene is TRBD1 (5 bases). Germline V CDR1 and CDR2: SGHRS, YFSETQ. The CDR3 totals 16 residues. Trimming removed 2 bases at V and 1 base at J, with 15 bases between. The CDR3 here is CASSLGHSSPNTEAFF. For the CDR3, the DNA is TGCGCCAGCAGCTTAGGACACTCAAGTCCGAACACTGAAGCTTTCTTT.

The chain recombines TRBV30 with TRBJ2-6, with TRBD1 as a possible D gene (6 bases). CDR1 and CDR2 from the germline V gene are GTSNPN and SVGIG (reference sequence). The CDR3 consists of 16 residues. V lost 1 base, J lost 0 bases, and 10 bases lay in between. CDR3 loop: CAWSDTGYSGANVLTF. The CDR3 nucleotides read TGTGCCTGGAGTGATACAGGGTACTCTGGGGCCAACGTCCTGACTTTC. Combining the CDR3 with reference TRBV30 and TRBJ2-6 gives the whole variable domain SQTIHQWPATLVQPVGSPLSLECTVEGTSNPNLYWYRQAAGRGLQLLFYSVGIGQISSEVPQNLSASRPQDRQFILSSKKLLLSDSGFYLCAWSDTGYSGANVLTFGAGSRLTVL.

This chain connects TRBV7-8 to TRBJ2-1; D is undetermined. Per germline, CDR1 SGHVS and CDR2 FQNEAQ. Trimming cost V 1 base and J 5 bases, with 12 bases left between them. The CDR3 contains 15 residues. The CDR3 sequence is CASSLDEQSNNEQFF. In nucleotides, the CDR3 is TGTGCCAGCAGCTTAGACGAACAGTCCAACAATGAGCAGTTCTTC.

J is TRBJ2-2 and V is TRBV30; D gene unclear. The CDR3 has 15 amino acids. Germline CDR1 GTSNPN, CDR2 SVGIG (reference sequence). V lost 2 bases and J lost 3, with 13 bases in between. The CDR3 loop is CAWSRTHADTGELFF. The DNA of the CDR3 is TGTGCCTGGAGTCGGACCCACGCGGACACCGGGGAGCTGTTTTTT. The full variable domain, completed using reference TRBV30 and TRBJ2-2, is SQTIHQWPATLVQPVGSPLSLECTVEGTSNPNLYWYRQAAGRGLQLLFYSVGIGQISSEVPQNLSASRPQDRQFILSSKKLLLSDSGFYLCAWSRTHADTGELFFGEGSRLTVL.

On this clone itself: A read error may explain this, as a much larger clone is one base away. This chain uses TRBV6-5 with TRBJ2-2; 7 positions match TRBD1. This CDR3 is built from 15 residues. The trim removed 6 bases at V and 0 bases at J, leaving 4 bases unmatched. Germline CDR1 reads MNHEY; CDR2 reads SVGAGI. CDR3: CASSPGTANTGELFF. The CDR3 coding sequence is TGTGCCAGCAGCCCCGGGACAGCGAACACCGGGGAGCTGTTTTTT.

The CDR3 loop reads CARRTPRSSGANVLTF. The CDR3 DNA reads as TGCGCCAGGAGGACACCCAGATCCTCTGGGGCCAACGTCCTGACTTTC. The chain combines TRBV23-1 with TRBJ2-6; D might be TRBD1 (5 bases). TRBV23-1 has ORF status, its function being uncertain. CDR3 length equals 16 residues. Trimming removed 9 bases at V and 0 bases at J, with 15 bases between.

V gene TRBV28 combines with J gene TRBJ2-2; D is perhaps TRBD2 (7 bases). V was trimmed by 3 bases and J by 4 bases, leaving 9 bases between them. CDR3 length: 14 residues. CDR1 MDHEN and CDR2 SYDVKM come from the germline V gene. CDR3 nucleotides: TGTGCCAGCAGTTTGGGGGGGCGCACCGGGGAGCTGTTTTTT. It encodes CASSLGGRTGELFF.

The chain joins TRBV29-1 to TRBJ1-6; D might be TRBD1 (5 bases). CDR1 SQVTM and CDR2 ANQGSEA come from the germline V gene. This CDR3 comprises 13 residues. V was pared by 7 bases and J by 7 bases, with 14 bases between. This CDR3 reads CSALTALNSPLHF. CDR3 bases: TGCAGCGCCTTGACAGCCCTAAATTCACCCCTCCACTTT.

The chain carries TRBV29-1 and TRBJ2-5, with 7 bases matching TRBD2. Trimming cost V 5 bases and J 0 bases; bases outside gene matches: 3. Looked up from germline, CDR1 is SQVTM and CDR2 is ANQGSEA. The length of the CDR3 is 13 residues. The CDR3: CSVSGLDQETQYF. CDR3 sequence (DNA): TGCAGCGTTTCAGGACTAGACCAAGAGACCCAGTACTTC.

There are a few counts of this clone. The V and J genes are TRBV7-2 and TRBJ1-6; TRBD1 matches at 7 bases. The length of the CDR3 is 16 residues. Germline CDR1 SGHTA, CDR2 FQGNSA. V shed 3 bases and J 8 bases; nucleotides not matched to a gene: 10. The CDR3 protein is CASSFLPPGGDSPLHF. The DNA for the CDR3 is TGTGCCAGCAGCTTCCTCCCGCCAGGGGGGGATTCACCCCTCCACTTT.

The V gene is TRBV29-1, the J gene TRBJ1-1; D is possibly TRBD1 (6 bases). Germline CDR1 SQVTM, CDR2 ANQGSEA. Trimming left V 7 bases short and J 5 bases short, with 17 bases between. The CDR3 has 13 residues. CDR3 in DNA: TGCAGCGCGGGGAGAGGGGGAACAACTGAAGCTTTCTTT. The encoded protein is CSAGRGGTTEAFF.

The genes are TRBV15 and TRBJ2-2, with no clear D. V lost 5 bases and J lost 3, with 4 bases in between. The length of the CDR3 is 12 residues. The V gene's germline CDR1 is LNHNV and CDR2 YYDKDF (reference sequence). The CDR3 DNA is TGTGCCACCAGCGTGTACACCGGGGAGCTGTTTTTT. The encoded protein is CATSVYTGELFF.

The chain uses TRBV23-1 and TRBJ2-1, with TRBD2 matching over 12 bases. TRBV23-1 is sorted into the ORF group, with uncertain function. Unmatched junction bases numbered 10, after V lost 2 bases and J lost 5 bases. The CDR3 is made up of 18 amino acids. This CDR3 is CASSQIVVGLAGNNEQFF. DNA of the CDR3: TGCGCCAGCAGTCAAATTGTGGTCGGACTAGCGGGAAACAATGAGCAGTTCTTC.

This chain joins TRBV11-2 and TRBJ2-5; no clear D gene. V gave up 1 base and J gave up 5 bases, with 14 bases separating them. Germline V gene data show CDR1 as SGHAT and CDR2 as FQNNGV. The CDR3 sequence is 15 residues long. The CDR3 reads CASSLVGPRGETQYF. CDR3 sequence (DNA): TGTGCCAGCAGCTTAGTCGGGCCGCGTGGGGAGACCCAGTACTTC. Drawing the rest from reference TRBV11-2 and TRBJ2-5, the complete variable domain is EAGVAQSPRYKIIEKRQSVAFWCNPISGHATLYWYQQILGQGPKLLIQFQNNGVVDDSQLPKDRFSAERLKGVDSTLKIQPAKLEDSAVYLCASSLVGPRGETQYFGPGTRLLVL.

There are a few counts of this clone. J is TRBJ2-5 and V is TRBV4-1, with D possibly matching TRBD2 (5 bases). There are 15 residues in the CDR3. Germline V gene sequence: CDR1 MGHRA, CDR2 YSYEKL. V lost 4 bases and J 1 base, leaving 13 bases between the germline ends. In DNA form, the CDR3 reads TGCGCCAGCAGCCCAAACCGGGAAGTCCAAGAGACCCAGTACTTC. Amino acid sequence: CASSPNREVQETQYF.

This clone occurred once. The chain joins TRBV29-1 to TRBJ1-1; 10 bases align to TRBD1. J was trimmed by 8 bases and V by 5 bases; bases with no gene match: 17. The CDR3 has 16 amino acids. The germline CDR1 and CDR2 sequences are SQVTM and ANQGSEA. In nucleotides, the CDR3 is TGCAGCGTTCTCCACTTCACCGGGACAGGGGCGCAAGAAGCTTTCTTT. Its translation: CSVLHFTGTGAQEAFF.

The V and J genes are TRBV18 and TRBJ2-5; no reliable D call. The CDR3 has 14 residues. V lost 6 bases and J 1 base, leaving 12 bases between the germline ends. From germline, CDR1 is KGHSH and CDR2 LQKENI. In DNA form, the CDR3 reads TGTGCCAGCTCGTCGGAATCTGTCCAAGAGACCCAGTACTTC. Protein sequence: CASSSESVQETQYF.

This clone was recorded a few times. Other DNA sequences of this sample code for an identical CDR3. V is TRBV29-1 and J is TRBJ2-3; D gene unclear. V shed 4 bases and J shed 2 bases, with 10 bases lying between them. This CDR3 has 13 residues. Germline loops: CDR1 SQVTM, CDR2 ANQGSEA. CDR3 nucleotides: TGCAGCGTTGGTGGAAGAGCCACAGATACGCAGTATTTT. The encoded protein is CSVGGRATDTQYF.

This clone was seen only once. The gene calls are TRBV2 and TRBJ2-6; D is perhaps TRBD1 (5 bases). Germline V CDR1 and CDR2: SNHLY, FYNNEI. This CDR3 spans 15 amino acids. V lost 5 bases and J lost 0, with 8 bases in between. The CDR3: CASSSGYSGANVLTF. DNA for the CDR3: TGTGCCAGCAGTTCAGGGTACTCTGGGGCCAACGTCCTGACTTTC.

The V and J genes are TRBV9 and TRBJ2-7, with 10 bases identical to TRBD2. Unmatched junction bases numbered 8, after V lost 4 bases and J lost 7 bases. This CDR3 comprises 14 residues. Germline V gene sequence: CDR1 SGDLS, CDR2 YYNGEE. The CDR3 protein is CASSFGLAAEEQYF. The CDR3 nucleotides read TGTGCCAGCAGCTTCGGACTAGCGGCCGAGGAGCAGTACTTC.

This clone was recorded a few times. V usage is TRBV29-1 and J usage is TRBJ2-7; 8 bases agree with TRBD1. V was pared by 4 bases and J by 5 bases, with 4 bases of the junction left unmatched. The CDR3 is 12 residues long. The germline V gene encodes CDR1 SQVTM and CDR2 ANQGSEA. CDR3 nucleotide sequence: TGCAGCGTTGGACCAGGGGGCCACGAGCAGTACTTC. It encodes CSVGPGGHEQYF.

This clone was seen once. The chain recombines TRBV5-1 with TRBJ2-7; D is perhaps TRBD2 (5 bases). Between the trimmed V and J ends, which lost 3 bases and 5 bases, there was a span of 12 bases. The CDR3 has 13 amino acids. Per germline, CDR1 SGHRS and CDR2 YFSETQ. The CDR3 nucleotides are TGCGCCAGCAGCTCCAATGTCGGGGACGAGCAGTACTTC. Amino acids: CASSSNVGDEQYF.

The chain employs TRBV29-1 and TRBJ2-1; a weak D match, TRBD2 (6 bases). Trimming removed 4 bases from V and 0 bases from J, with 13 bases in between. This CDR3 spans 15 amino acids. Germline V gene sequence: CDR1 SQVTM, CDR2 ANQGSEA. CDR3 residues: CSVVGGLSSYNEQFF. In nucleotides, the CDR3 is TGCAGCGTTGTTGGGGGGTTGAGCTCCTACAATGAGCAGTTCTTC.

The V call is TRBV7-2, the J call TRBJ2-3; D gene ambiguous. Trimming shortened V by 8 bases and J by 6 bases, and 12 bases separated the two germline ends. Germline CDR1 SGHTA, CDR2 FQGNSA. The CDR3 consists of 12 residues. The CDR3, as DNA: TGTGCCAGCTGGGCAGTACCGGATACGCAGTATTTT. It is translated as CASWAVPDTQYF.

The V and J genes are TRBV5-1 and TRBJ2-3, with a weak D call TRBD2 (5 bases). In germline, CDR1 is SGHRS, CDR2 YFSETQ. Trimming left V 2 bases short and J 6 bases short, with 10 bases between. There are 13 residues in the CDR3. CDR3 in DNA: TGCGCCAGCAGCTTCGGGCAGCGGGATACGCAGTATTTT. The encoded protein is CASSFGQRDTQYF.

V and J are TRBV29-1 and TRBJ2-3; 9 bases map to TRBD2. CDR3 length: 16 residues. J was trimmed by 4 bases and V by 2 bases; bases with no gene match: 10. Germline CDR1 reads SQVTM; CDR2 reads ANQGSEA. The CDR3 DNA reads as TGCAGCGTTGAAAGGCTAGCGGGGCCGCGGGCAGATACGCAGTATTTT. Translated, it gives CSVERLAGPRADTQYF.

The CDR3 loop reads CASSLGRDGETQYF. The CDR3 DNA reads TGCGCCAGCAGCTTGGGCAGGGACGGAGAGACCCAGTACTTC. V gene TRBV5-1 combines with J gene TRBJ2-5, with D perhaps assigned TRBD1 or TRBD2 (5 bases each). Germline CDR1 reads SGHRS; CDR2 reads YFSETQ. Trimming stripped 0 bases from V and 4 bases from J, with 10 bases between. The CDR3 is 14 residues long.

The chain couples TRBV23-1 to TRBJ1-1; the match to TRBD1 covers 8 bases. TRBV23-1 has ORF status, its function being uncertain. V trimming: 7 bases; J trimming: 3 bases; junction bases outside the gene matches: 7. This CDR3 comprises 14 residues. The chain's CDR3 is CASTYQQGDTEAFF. Written as DNA, the CDR3 is TGCGCCAGCACCTATCAACAGGGGGACACTGAAGCTTTCTTT.

This clone was counted ten times or more. The chain links TRBV29-1 to TRBJ1-1, with D possibly matching TRBD1 (6 bases). This CDR3 is built from 13 residues. The germline V gene has CDR1 SQVTM and CDR2 ANQGSEA. V lost 8 bases and J lost 4, with 17 bases in between. CDR3 loop: CSSETGEGTEAFF. The DNA for the CDR3 is TGCAGCTCAGAGACAGGAGAGGGCACTGAAGCTTTCTTT.

This clone was seen a handful of times. The gene calls are TRBV4-1 and TRBJ1-1; a weak D match, TRBD1 (5 bases). The CDR3 covers 15 residues. Germline assignment: CDR1 MGHRA and CDR2 YSYEKL. V lost 0 bases and J lost 0, with 8 bases in between. The CDR3 here is CASSQEETVNTEAFF. DNA for the CDR3: TGCGCCAGCAGCCAAGAAGAGACAGTGAACACTGAAGCTTTCTTT.

This clone was observed a handful of times. The chain employs TRBV2 and TRBJ2-2; D remains ambiguous. Per the germline V gene, CDR1 is SNHLY and CDR2 is FYNNEI. The CDR3 runs 12 residues. V dropped 7 bases and J dropped 6 bases, with 9 bases sitting between them. The CDR3 loop is CASTVGAGELFF. CDR3 DNA sequence: TGTGCCAGCACGGTCGGAGCCGGGGAGCTGTTTTTT.

The table lists this clone with many counts. The CDR3 DNA sequence: TGTGCCAGCAGTTTTTTTGGTGGGGGCAGGCGATATCAGCCCCAGCATTTT. This gives the protein CASSFFGGGRRYQPQHF. The chain links TRBV28 to TRBJ1-5, with D possibly TRBD1 on 6 matching bases. Trimming took 3 bases from V and 5 from J, leaving 20 bases between them. CDR1 and CDR2 from the germline V gene are MDHEN and SYDVKM. The CDR3 extends over 17 amino acids.